The 20 T cell receptor beta chains below come from one sample, sequenced in a study of OX40 agonist ivuxolimab in advanced cancers. Clones were sequenced by immunoSEQ multiplex PCR, and TCRdb holds only the in-frame ones, with some missing. The sample carries roughly 13,000 clones, over 75% recorded once. The sequencing here drew on CD4+ or CD8+ T cells sorted from blood, taken in a trial of the OX40 agonist ivuxolimab. All receptors derive from an adult with an advanced solid tumor such as melanoma, head and neck, liver or kidney cancer.

This chain joins TRBV4-1 and TRBJ2-7; maybe TRBD2 (5 bases). With 3 bases removed from V and 2 bases from J, the gap between germline ends came to 14 bases. The CDR3 runs 15 residues. The germline gives CDR1 MGHRA, CDR2 YSYEKL. CDR3 DNA sequence: TGCGCCAGCAGCCAGTTGGCGGGTAAACCCTACGAGCAGTACTTC. Translated, it gives CASSQLAGKPYEQYF.

The V gene is TRBV5-1, the J gene TRBJ2-7, with TRBD2 matching over 10 bases. V lost 0 bases to trimming and J lost 6 bases; unmatched junction nucleotides: 12. The germline V gene encodes CDR1 SGHRS and CDR2 YFSETQ. The CDR3 has 17 amino acids. CDR3: CASSLGGLAGEQSEQYF. The CDR3 DNA is TGCGCCAGCAGCTTGGGGGGTCTAGCGGGAGAACAGAGCGAGCAGTACTTC.

The chain employs TRBV4-2 and TRBJ2-7; the match to TRBD2 covers 7 bases. Trimming took 4 bases from V and 9 from J; bases not matched to a gene: 9. In germline, CDR1 is LGHNA, CDR2 YNFKEQ. The CDR3 contains 13 residues. The CDR3 sequence: CASSRQPGGLQYF. The CDR3 DNA is TGTGCCAGCAGCCGACAACCGGGAGGCCTGCAGTACTTC.

The J gene is TRBJ1-1, the V gene TRBV30, with TRBD1 as a possible D gene (6 bases). Germline CDR1 and CDR2: GTSNPN and SVGIG (reference sequence). The CDR3 length is 14 residues. Trimming left V 8 bases short and J 5 bases short, with 21 bases between. This CDR3 is CAGRGIKGSTEAFF. The DNA for the CDR3 is TGTGCCGGTAGGGGGATAAAGGGGAGTACTGAAGCTTTCTTT.

This clone was found once. This chain links TRBV30 with TRBJ2-7; 7 bases agree with TRBD2. V lost 0 bases to trimming and J lost 3 bases; unmatched junction nucleotides: 2. The CDR3 totals 13 residues. CDR1 GTSNPN and CDR2 SVGIG come from the germline V gene (reference sequence). CDR3 residues: CAWSVGGFYEQYF. The CDR3 DNA reads TGTGCCTGGAGTGTGGGGGGGTTCTACGAGCAGTACTTC.

Comments on this clone: A junction end diverges from the germline sequence, so it may reflect a read error. The V call is TRBV7-7, the J call TRBJ2-1; TRBD2 aligns across 15 bases. Germline CDR1 and CDR2: SSHAT and FNYEAQ (reference sequence). This CDR3 has 16 residues. The CDR3 nucleotides read TGTGCTAGCAGCTCGGGACTAGCGGGAGGATTCGATGAGCAGTTCTTC. Protein product: CASSSGLAGGFDEQFF.

The chain uses TRBV5-6 and TRBJ1-2, with D hard to call. V lost 4 bases to trimming and J lost 0 bases, with 7 bases between them. The CDR3 has 13 amino acids. The germline CDR1 and CDR2 sequences are SGHDT and YYEEEE. The CDR3 reads CASSPPANYGYTF. Here the CDR3 DNA reads TGTGCCAGCAGCCCGCCAGCTAACTATGGCTACACCTTC.

The sample holds one count of this clone. The V and J genes are TRBV5-4 and TRBJ2-5, with TRBD2 matching 8 bases. The germline V gene has CDR1 SGHNT and CDR2 YYREEE (reference sequence). This CDR3 comprises 16 residues. V shed 0 bases, J shed 5 bases, and the junction held 9 bases outside the gene matches. In DNA form, the CDR3 reads TGTGCCAGCAGCTTGGGAACGGGAGGGCCGATGGAGACCCAGTACTTC. Encoded protein: CASSLGTGGPMETQYF.

Remarks on this clone: A far larger clone is a single base away, which makes a read error likely. Other DNA sequences from this sample encode an identical CDR3 as well. The V and J genes are TRBV11-2 and TRBJ1-2; TRBD1 matches at 7 bases. The CDR3 length is 15 residues. The V gene's germline CDR1 is SGHAT and CDR2 FQNNGV. Trimming cost V 5 bases and J 6 bases; bases outside gene matches: 12. CDR3 DNA sequence: TGTGCCAGCAGCCAAGAATTCGGCAGGGGGGATGGCTACACCTTC. It translates to CASSQEFGRGDGYTF.

This sequence joins TRBV6-6 and TRBJ1-2; D perhaps matches TRBD1 (6 bases). CDR1 and CDR2 (germline): MNHNY, SVGAGI (reference sequence). V was clipped by 8 bases and J by 6 bases, with 19 bases between them. The CDR3 has 14 amino acids. In DNA, the CDR3 is TGTGCCAGCTCGCAGTTAGTAGGGGGAAATGGCTACACCTTC. The encoded protein is CASSQLVGGNGYTF.

Here the CDR3 reads CASIGTDDYGYTF. CDR3 in DNA: TGTGCCAGCATTGGGACAGACGACTATGGCTACACCTTC. The chain has TRBV9 and TRBJ1-2; 7 nucleotides align to TRBD1. The germline CDR1 and CDR2 sequences are SGDLS and YYNGEE. The V segment lost 6 bases and the J segment 3 bases; nucleotides outside the gene matches: 5. The CDR3 contains 13 residues.

V usage is TRBV5-4 and J usage is TRBJ2-7; TRBD2 matches 11 bases. Losses at the gene ends were 3 bases for V and 0 bases for J; bases not matched to a gene: 2. The CDR3 consists of 15 residues. From germline, CDR1 is SGHNT and CDR2 YYREEE (reference sequence). The CDR3 DNA is TGTGCCAGCAGCTCTGGACTAGCGGGCTCCTACGAGCAGTACTTC. Translated: CASSSGLAGSYEQYF.

This clone is categorized as medium-sized. The chain joins TRBV2 to TRBJ2-1; 8 bases line up with TRBD1. J gave up 5 bases and V 7 bases, and 7 bases lay outside the gene matches. The CDR3 runs to 14 residues. Germline V CDR1 and CDR2: SNHLY, FYNNEI. DNA of the CDR3: TGTGCCAGCATTAAAGACAGGGGTGACAATGAGCAGTTCTTC. Its protein product is CASIKDRGDNEQFF.

The chain joins TRBV19 to TRBJ2-7; 7 bases line up with TRBD2. Germline CDR1 and CDR2: LNHDA and SQIVND (reference sequence). After removal of 3 bases from V and 0 bases from J, the junction contained 5 bases not matched to a gene. The CDR3 is 15 amino acids. The CDR3 region has the DNA TGTGCCAGTAGTATTGCGGGGGAAAGCTCCTACGAGCAGTACTTC. Its translation: CASSIAGESSYEQYF.

The CDR3 here is CASSPSQGVNTEAFF. CDR3 nucleotides: TGTGCCAGCAGCCCTAGCCAGGGGGTGAACACTGAAGCTTTCTTT. This chain connects TRBV9 to TRBJ1-1; 7 bases line up with TRBD1. The V gene end was trimmed by 4 bases and the J gene end by 0 bases; junction bases not matched to a gene: 6. The CDR3 is made up of 15 amino acids. The germline CDR1 and CDR2 sequences are SGDLS and YYNGEE.

The chain's CDR3 is CASSVDGGLGTEAFF. The CDR3 DNA follows: TGTGCCAGCAGCGTAGATGGGGGACTGGGCACTGAAGCTTTCTTT. The genes are TRBV9 and TRBJ1-1; D may be TRBD1 (5 bases). This CDR3 is built from 15 residues. Per the germline V gene, CDR1 is SGDLS and CDR2 is YYNGEE. Trimming took 0 bases from V and 4 from J, leaving 13 bases between them.

The chain employs TRBV4-1 and TRBJ1-5, with 9 bases that match TRBD1. V was clipped by 5 bases and J by 6 bases; unmatched bases: 2. The CDR3 totals 13 residues. Per the germline V gene, CDR1 is MGHRA and CDR2 is YSYEKL. In DNA, the CDR3 is TGCGCCAGCAGCATGGACAGGGGTCAGCCCCAGCATTTT. Its protein product is CASSMDRGQPQHF.

The chain couples TRBV19 to TRBJ1-2; 7 nucleotides agree with TRBD1. The CDR3 totals 15 residues. Per the germline V gene, CDR1 is LNHDA and CDR2 is SQIVND (reference sequence). V shed 4 bases and J 3 bases; nucleotides not matched to a gene: 8. As DNA, the CDR3 is TGTGCCAGTAGTAAACTACAGGGGCTCGACTATGGCTACACCTTC. It specifies CASSKLQGLDYGYTF. Together with reference TRBV19 and TRBJ1-2, the CDR3 gives the full variable domain: DGGITQSPKYLFRKEGQNVTLSCEQNLNHDAMYWYRQDPGQGLRLIYYSQIVNDFQKGDIAEGYSVSREKKESFPLTVTSAQKNPTAFYLCASSKLQGLDYGYTFGSGTRLTVV.

This chain connects TRBV11-2 to TRBJ2-2; D remains unclear. Germline V lookup: CDR1 SGHAT, CDR2 FQNNGV. This CDR3 has 15 residues. V shed 4 bases and J shed 2 bases, with 11 bases lying between them. CDR3 region: CASSSWKGNTGELFF. The CDR3 DNA follows: TGTGCCAGCAGCTCGTGGAAGGGCAACACCGGGGAGCTGTTTTTT.

This clone was seen a few times. The chain couples TRBV9 to TRBJ1-2, with D possibly matching TRBD1 (6 bases). Trimming removed 4 bases from V and 3 bases from J, with 13 bases in between. The germline gives CDR1 SGDLS, CDR2 YYNGEE. CDR3 length: 14 residues. CDR3 in amino acids: CASSPQGGDYGYTF. The CDR3 DNA reads as TGTGCCAGCAGCCCACAGGGAGGGGACTATGGCTACACCTTC.